Sequencing of this TCR beta chain was carried out in a study of blood T cell repertoires in COVID-19. Participants had their cohort set by participant-reported clinical history. TCRdb's copy holds only in-frame clones and misses some; the assay was immunoSEQ multiplex PCR. Of some 200,000 clones in the sample, roughly 85% were seen once. The CDR3 is 15 residues long. V was clipped by 1 base and J by 1 base, with 10 bases between them. Germline V gene data show CDR1 as SGHDN and CDR2 as FVKESK. The receptor comes from a woman aged 40-49 years with acute COVID-19. Sequenced sample: PBMCs or T cells enriched from blood (not recorded which). This chain joins TRBV14 and TRBJ1-1, with TRBD1 as a possible D gene (5 bases). CDR3 in DNA: TGTGCCAGCAGCCAAGTGGGGCCTCCGAACACTGAAGCTTTCTTT. Amino acid sequence: CASSQVGPPNTEAFF.